This T cell receptor beta chain appears in the sequencing data of a study of cytomegalovirus exposure and HLA in healthy donors. CDR1 is MNHEY, CDR2 SVGAGI, per germline. This CDR3 has 15 residues. V lost 7 bases and J 8 bases, leaving 23 bases between the germline ends. Vbeta (60) and Jbeta (13) primers were used in the PCR. The table came from immunoSEQ multiplex PCR; TCRdb's copy has only in-frame clones and leaves some out. The repertoire includes a few hundred thousand clones, roughly 90% of them detected once, and approximately 1% sits in the top ten. Material for sequencing was PBMCs. J is TRBJ1-2 and V is TRBV6-5; a weak D match, TRBD1 (6 bases). This receptor was identified in a young woman in good health and CMV-seronegative. This CDR3 is CASTLDRNARRGYTF. CDR3 in DNA: TGTGCCAGCACTCTAGACAGGAACGCCAGGCGGGGCTACACCTTC.